These 25 T cell receptor beta chains originate from one sample sequenced in a study of beta chain features in type 1 diabetes. As every portion of the isolated RNA was reverse transcribed, the sequencing read expressed TCRB transcripts. Only in-frame clones appear in the TCRdb table, and some are missing; sequencing was by immunoSEQ multiplex PCR. Of 350,000 to 450,000 clones in the sample, approximately 15% were seen once. The specimen sequenced was naive CD4+ T cells from blood. The receptors stem from a man aged 30 to 39 in good health.

This clone came up a few times. The V call is TRBV25-1, the J call TRBJ2-3; unclear D gene. V lost 3 bases and J 6 bases, leaving 4 bases between the germline ends. Germline loops: CDR1 MGHDK, CDR2 SYGVNS. The CDR3 length is 11 residues. The CDR3 spells CASSEGDTQYF. CDR3 sequence (DNA): TGTGCCAGCAGTGAGGGTGATACGCAGTATTTT.

The rearrangement links TRBV18 to TRBJ2-6; tentatively, D is TRBD1 (6 bases). Looked up from germline, CDR1 is KGHSH and CDR2 is LQKENI. The CDR3 consists of 16 residues. Trimming left V 5 bases short and J 4 bases short, with 15 bases between. CDR3 amino acids: CASSEITGFGANVLTF. In nucleotides, the CDR3 is TGTGCCAGCTCAGAAATAACAGGGTTCGGGGCCAACGTCCTGACTTTC.

Regarding this clone: Different DNA sequences within this sample yield the same CDR3. This chain joins TRBV2 and TRBJ1-1; D is perhaps TRBD1 (6 bases). The germline CDR1 and CDR2 sequences are SNHLY and FYNNEI. This CDR3 is built from 13 residues. Trimming cost V 6 bases and J 0 bases, with 8 bases left between them. This chain's CDR3 is CASSRQVNTEAFF. As DNA, the CDR3 is TGTGCCAGCAGCCGACAGGTGAACACTGAAGCTTTCTTT.

This clone was counted only a few times. The J gene is TRBJ2-1, the V gene TRBV9; 10 bases are shared with TRBD2. Germline CDR1 and CDR2: SGDLS and YYNGEE. V gave up 3 bases and J gave up 8 bases; unmatched junction bases: 8. This CDR3 is 15 amino acids long. The CDR3 bases are TGTGCCAGCAGCGGCACTAGCGGGAAGAGCGATGAGCAGTTCTTC. The encoded protein is CASSGTSGKSDEQFF. Using reference TRBV9 and TRBJ2-1 for the parts outside the CDR3, the full variable domain is DSGVTQTPKHLITATGQRVTLRCSPRSGDLSVYWYQQSLDQGLQFLIQYYNGEERAKGNILERFSAQQFPDLHSELNLSSLELGDSALYFCASSGTSGKSDEQFFGPGTRLTVL.

This clone occurred a few times. The rearrangement links TRBV7-9 to TRBJ1-1; no firm D call. The germline V and J ends were trimmed by 2 bases and 1 base, with 5 bases remaining between them. There are 13 residues in the CDR3. CDR1 is SEHNR and CDR2 is FQNEAQ in the germline V gene (reference sequence). DNA for the CDR3: TGTGCCAGCAGCTTATCAGAGAACACTGAAGCTTTCTTT. Translated, it gives CASSLSENTEAFF.

The gene calls are TRBV29-1 and TRBJ1-1, with D uncertain. The CDR3 is 13 residues long. CDR1 and CDR2 from the germline V gene are SQVTM and ANQGSEA. With 6 bases removed from V and 4 bases from J, the gap between germline ends came to 15 bases. The CDR3: CSVEPQRATEAFF. In DNA form, the CDR3 reads TGCAGCGTCGAGCCCCAACGTGCCACTGAAGCTTTCTTT.

This clone turned up a few times. The V gene is TRBV18, the J gene TRBJ1-4, with 8 nucleotides matching TRBD1. The CDR3 consists of 14 residues. J gave up 14 bases and V 5 bases, and 13 bases lay outside the gene matches. CDR1 and CDR2 from the germline V gene are KGHSH and LQKENI. The chain's CDR3 is CASSWGQEVERLFF. Written as DNA, the CDR3 is TGTGCCAGCTCATGGGGACAGGAGGTGGAAAGGCTGTTTTTT.

The CDR3 here is CASSLAGQGLSSYNEQFF. CDR3 sequence (DNA): TGTGCCAGCAGCTTAGCGGGACAGGGATTGAGCTCCTACAATGAGCAGTTCTTC. This chain connects TRBV7-9 to TRBJ2-1; 9 bases line up with TRBD1. Germline V gives CDR1 SEHNR, CDR2 FQNEAQ (reference sequence). The V segment lost 0 bases and the J segment 0 bases; nucleotides outside the gene matches: 6. The CDR3 spans 18 residues. The whole variable domain, remainder taken from reference TRBV7-9 and TRBJ2-1, is DTGVSQNPRHKITKRGQNVTFRCDPISEHNRLYWYRQTLGQGPEFLTYFQNEAQLEKSRLLSDRFSAERPKGSFSTLEIQRTEQGDSAMYLCASSLAGQGLSSYNEQFFGPGTRLTVL.

This clone was observed a handful of times. The V call is TRBV15, the J call TRBJ1-4; no reliable D call. This CDR3 spans 11 amino acids. Trimming took off 3 bases at V and 11 bases at J, with 7 bases between the two ends. Germline V gene lookup returns CDR1 LNHNV and CDR2 YYDKDF (reference sequence). CDR3 coding DNA: TGTGCCACCAGCAGGGCCCAGAAACTGTTTTTT. Translating gives CATSRAQKLFF.

The V and J genes are TRBV30 and TRBJ1-5, with no clear D. Trimming stripped 2 bases from V and 2 bases from J, with 7 bases between. The CDR3 runs to 13 residues. Germline V gene lookup returns CDR1 GTSNPN and CDR2 SVGIG (reference sequence). CDR3 sequence: CAWSQKGNQPQHF. The CDR3 region has the DNA TGTGCCTGGAGTCAGAAGGGCAATCAGCCCCAGCATTTT.

This clone appeared a few times. V and J are TRBV7-2 and TRBJ2-3; no clear D gene. CDR1 and CDR2 from the germline V gene are SGHTA and FQGNSA. The CDR3 runs to 15 residues. Trimming cost V 4 bases and J 6 bases, with 17 bases left between them. CDR3 in amino acids: CASSYRAGHLDTQYF. CDR3 nucleotide sequence: TGTGCCAGCAGCTATCGCGCCGGTCACCTGGATACGCAGTATTTT.

This clone was found a few times. The chain has TRBV7-2 and TRBJ2-1; 9 positions match TRBD2. The CDR3 length is 15 residues. Per germline, CDR1 SGHTA and CDR2 FQGNSA. J gave up 7 bases and V 0 bases, and 4 bases lay outside the gene matches. The CDR3 DNA reads as TGTGCCAGCAGCTTAGCTAGCGGGGGCCGTAATGAGCAGTTCTTC. It translates to CASSLASGGRNEQFF.

The V and J genes are TRBV6-5 and TRBJ1-3; D unresolved. Germline V CDR1 and CDR2: MNHEY, SVGAGI. V dropped 2 bases and J dropped 7 bases, with 3 bases sitting between them. The CDR3 contains 11 residues. The CDR3 reads CASSYGNTIYF. The DNA of the CDR3 is TGTGCCAGCAGTTACGGCAACACCATATATTTT.

The chain is built from TRBV7-2 and TRBJ1-2, with D uncertain. Germline CDR1 and CDR2: SGHTA and FQGNSA. The V and J ends lost 1 base and 3 bases respectively, with 6 bases between them. The CDR3 runs 13 residues. CDR3 in DNA: TGTGCCAGCAGCTTAGGGGTTGACTATGGCTACACCTTC. This codes for CASSLGVDYGYTF.

Comments on this clone: The same CDR3 arises from other DNA sequences in this sample as well. DNA for the CDR3: TGTGCCAGCAGCGTAGGAGGGACTGGAAACACCATATATTTT. Protein: CASSVGGTGNTIYF. The rearrangement joins TRBV9 to TRBJ1-3, with D hard to call. The germline CDR1 and CDR2 sequences are SGDLS and YYNGEE. V was trimmed by 0 bases and J by 2 bases, leaving 6 bases between them. The CDR3 is 14 residues long.

The chain couples TRBV9 to TRBJ2-1, with 7 bases lining up with TRBD2. Trimming at V came to 2 bases and at J to 5 bases, leaving 7 bases not matched to a gene. The CDR3 extends over 15 amino acids. Germline CDR1 is SGDLS and CDR2 is YYNGEE. The CDR3 loop reads CASSVAGVRNNEQFF. For the CDR3, the DNA is TGTGCCAGCAGCGTGGCGGGAGTAAGGAACAATGAGCAGTTCTTC.

A few counts support this clone. The V gene is TRBV15, the J gene TRBJ2-1, with D perhaps matching TRBD1 (6 bases). This CDR3 is 12 amino acids long. Germline values: CDR1 LNHNV, CDR2 YYDKDF (reference sequence). V was clipped by 1 base and J by 10 bases, with 8 bases between them. The CDR3 protein is CATSRATGEQFF. CDR3 nucleotide sequence: TGTGCCACCAGCAGAGCAACAGGGGAGCAGTTCTTC.

The chain recombines TRBV10-3 with TRBJ2-7; 14 nucleotides line up with TRBD2. The CDR3 loop spans 13 amino acids. CDR1 and CDR2 (germline): ENHRY, SYGVKD. Unmatched junction bases numbered 5, after V lost 10 bases and J lost 6 bases. The CDR3 DNA reads as TGTGCCACCGGGACTAGCGGGAGCGGCGAGCAGTACGTC. The encoded protein is CATGTSGSGEQYV.

The rearrangement links TRBV30 to TRBJ1-5; D possibly corresponds to TRBD1 (5 bases). This CDR3 has 14 amino acids. The ends were cut back, 3 bases at V and 6 bases at J, with 15 bases in the middle. The germline CDR1 and CDR2 sequences are GTSNPN and SVGIG (reference sequence). CDR3 in amino acids: CAWSVGLTTQPQHF. CDR3 DNA: TGTGCCTGGAGCGTGGGACTGACGACTCAGCCCCAGCATTTT.

The J gene is TRBJ1-2, the V gene TRBV5-6; no clear D gene. Germline values: CDR1 SGHDT, CDR2 YYEEEE. V shed 4 bases and J shed 4 bases, with 11 bases lying between them. The CDR3 runs to 13 residues. CDR3 nucleotides: TGTGCCAGCAGCCCGGAATTATTCTATGGCTACACCTTC. It is translated as CASSPELFYGYTF.

This chain joins TRBV6-5 and TRBJ1-5; D is undetermined. Trimming removed 5 bases at V and 6 bases at J, with 14 bases between. CDR1 and CDR2 (germline): MNHEY, SVGAGI. The CDR3 spans 14 residues. Here the CDR3 DNA reads TGTGCCAGCAGTACGAGGCAAGGCCTTCAGCCCCAGCATTTT. The encoded protein is CASSTRQGLQPQHF.

The chain is built from TRBV9 and TRBJ2-7; TRBD1 is a possible D gene (6 bases). The CDR3 runs to 15 residues. Germline-derived CDR1 and CDR2 are SGDLS and YYNGEE. Deletions cut 0 bases from V and 0 bases from J, with 10 bases between. In DNA form, the CDR3 reads TGTGCCAGCAGCGTAGCTACAGGGAACTCCTACGAGCAGTACTTC. Translated: CASSVATGNSYEQYF.

Turning to this clone: Other DNA sequences of this sample code for an identical CDR3. J is TRBJ1-2 and V is TRBV2; no definite D call. V dropped 3 bases and J dropped 5 bases, with 1 base sitting between them. The germline V gene has CDR1 SNHLY and CDR2 FYNNEI. The CDR3 length is 10 residues. The CDR3 protein is CASSEYGYTF. The DNA of the CDR3 is TGTGCCAGCAGTGAGTATGGCTACACCTTC.

This clone was recorded a few times. This chain links TRBV29-1 with TRBJ1-2; unclear D gene. CDR1 is SQVTM and CDR2 is ANQGSEA in the germline V gene. Deletions cut 5 bases from V and 0 bases from J, with 10 bases between. CDR3 size: 13 residues. CDR3 bases: TGCAGCGTTCATAGCGGGCCTAACTATGGCTACACCTTC. Translated: CSVHSGPNYGYTF.

This clone was seen more than once but under ten times. The chain has TRBV20-1 and TRBJ2-5; D unresolved. Germline V CDR1 and CDR2: DFQATT, SNEGSKA (reference sequence). Trimming shortened V by 7 bases and J by 5 bases, and 8 bases separated the two germline ends. CDR3 length: 10 residues. The CDR3 spells CSDRRETQYF. The CDR3 DNA is TGCAGTGATCGTCGGGAGACCCAGTACTTC.